These 5 T cell receptor beta chains were all obtained from the same sample, sequenced in a study of Ad26.COV2.S vaccination and SARS-CoV-2 variants listed by TCRdb under 2021. Library prep was done by the immunoSEQ multiplex PCR assay. TCRdb obtained this table from immuneACCESS and retained in-frame rearrangements with V and J assigned. These tables miss some clones; where compared with another copy, unresolved V genes account for less than half of the shortfall, and the remainder is unexplained. Recorded for this sample are some 500,000 clones; nearly 90% of them occurred a single time. The top ten constitute approximately 2.5% of the sample. The label giving this sample's treatment or condition can be read as: around 19 received Ad26.COV2.S at low or high dose, single or two shots; about 5 received placebo; per-sample allocation not given. Repertoires of vaccine and placebo recipients were sequenced from samples collected on day 63 after the first injection.

Material: peripheral blood, obtained in a trial of Ad26.COV2.S vaccine versus placebo. The receptors shown here come from a person aged 18-65 years who received the Ad26.COV2.S COVID-19 vaccine or a placebo.

This rearrangement joins TRBV20-1 to TRBJ1-6; D is unclear. The CDR3 is 11 amino acids. Per the germline V gene, CDR1 is DFQATT and CDR2 is SNEGSKA (reference sequence). Trimming took 6 bases from V and 7 from J, leaving 7 bases between them. CDR3 protein: CSAGLNSPLHF. The CDR3, as DNA: TGCAGTGCCGGGTTAAATTCACCCCTCCACTTT.

V is TRBV7-2 and J is TRBJ2-7, with 7 bases matching TRBD1. In germline, CDR1 is SGHTA, CDR2 FQGNSA. The CDR3 totals 14 residues. V shed 3 bases, J shed 2 bases, and the junction held 4 bases outside the gene matches. The CDR3 nucleotides are TGTGCCAGCAGCTTTCGGCAGGGGGCCTACGAGCAGTACGTC. It specifies CASSFRQGAYEQYV.

The chain couples TRBV7-9 to TRBJ2-3; 10 positions agree with TRBD2. Trimming took 4 bases from V and 2 from J; bases not matched to a gene: 6. The germline V gene encodes CDR1 SEHNR and CDR2 FQNEAQ (reference sequence). The CDR3 sequence is 16 residues long. The CDR3 reads CASSSLAGGATDTQYF. The DNA of the CDR3 is TGTGCCAGCAGCTCCTTAGCGGGAGGCGCCACAGATACGCAGTATTTT.

CDR3 in amino acids: CASSQVSGGNQPQHF. CDR3 DNA sequence: TGTGCCAGCAGCCAAGTGAGCGGAGGCAATCAGCCCCAGCATTTT. V and J are TRBV3-1 (or the pseudogene TRBV3-2) and TRBJ1-5; no definite D call. The ends were cut back, 1 base at V and 2 bases at J, with 9 bases in the middle. The length of the CDR3 is 15 residues. Germline values: CDR1 LGHDT, CDR2 YNNKEL (reference sequence).

CDR3 loop: CASSLDRGYGYTF. The CDR3 DNA sequence: TGTGCCAGCAGCTTAGACAGGGGCTATGGCTACACCTTC. V is TRBV11-2 and J is TRBJ1-2; a weak D match, TRBD1 (6 bases). V lost 0 bases and J lost 4, with 6 bases in between. Germline CDR1 reads SGHAT; CDR2 reads FQNNGV. CDR3 length: 13 residues.